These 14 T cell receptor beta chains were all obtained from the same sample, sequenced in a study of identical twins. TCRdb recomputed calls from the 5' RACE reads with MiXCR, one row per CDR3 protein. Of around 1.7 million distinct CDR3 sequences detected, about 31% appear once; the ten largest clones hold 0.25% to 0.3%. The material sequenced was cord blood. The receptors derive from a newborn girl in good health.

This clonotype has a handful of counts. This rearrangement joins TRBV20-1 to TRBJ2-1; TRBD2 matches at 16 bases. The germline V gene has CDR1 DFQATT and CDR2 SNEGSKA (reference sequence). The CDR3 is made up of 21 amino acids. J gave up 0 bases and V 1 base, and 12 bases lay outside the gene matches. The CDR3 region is CSARVGSGLAGGPLSYNEQFF. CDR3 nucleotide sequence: TGCAGTGCTAGAGTGGGTTCGGGACTAGCGGGGGGGCCGCTCTCCTACAATGAGCAGTTCTTC.

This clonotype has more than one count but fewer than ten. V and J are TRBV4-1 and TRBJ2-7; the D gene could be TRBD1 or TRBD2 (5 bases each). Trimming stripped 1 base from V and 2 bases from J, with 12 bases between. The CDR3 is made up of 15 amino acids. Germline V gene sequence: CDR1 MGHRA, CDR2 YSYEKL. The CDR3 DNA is TGCGCCAGCAGCCAAGCCGGGACGTACGCCTACGAGCAGTACTTC. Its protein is CASSQAGTYAYEQYF.

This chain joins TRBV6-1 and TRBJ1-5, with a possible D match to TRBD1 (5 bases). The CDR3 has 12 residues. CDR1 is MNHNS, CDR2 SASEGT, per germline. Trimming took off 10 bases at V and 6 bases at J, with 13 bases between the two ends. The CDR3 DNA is TGTGCCACCCGGGAGGGACCTCAGCCCCAGCATTTT. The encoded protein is CATREGPQPQHF.

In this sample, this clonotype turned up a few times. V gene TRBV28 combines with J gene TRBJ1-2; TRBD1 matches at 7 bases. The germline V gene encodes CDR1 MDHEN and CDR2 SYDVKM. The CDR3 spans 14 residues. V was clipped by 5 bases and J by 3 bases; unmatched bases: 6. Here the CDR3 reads CASSEDRLDYGYTF. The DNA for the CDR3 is TGTGCCAGCAGTGAGGACAGGCTGGACTATGGCTACACCTTC.

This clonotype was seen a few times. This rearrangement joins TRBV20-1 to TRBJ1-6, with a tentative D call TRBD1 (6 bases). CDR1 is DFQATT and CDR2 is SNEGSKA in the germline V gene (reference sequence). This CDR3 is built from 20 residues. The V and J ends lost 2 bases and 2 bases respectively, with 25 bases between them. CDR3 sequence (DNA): TGCAGTGCTAGATCCCCGGGCAGGGGCCTCTCCATGACCTATAATTCACCCCTCCACTTT. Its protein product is CSARSPGRGLSMTYNSPLHF.

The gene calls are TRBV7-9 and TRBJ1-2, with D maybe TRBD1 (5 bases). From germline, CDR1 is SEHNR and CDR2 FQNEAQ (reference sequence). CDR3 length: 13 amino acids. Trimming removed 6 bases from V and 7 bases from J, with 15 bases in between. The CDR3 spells CASSGDWYSGYTF. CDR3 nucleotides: TGTGCCAGCAGTGGGGACTGGTATTCTGGCTACACCTTC.

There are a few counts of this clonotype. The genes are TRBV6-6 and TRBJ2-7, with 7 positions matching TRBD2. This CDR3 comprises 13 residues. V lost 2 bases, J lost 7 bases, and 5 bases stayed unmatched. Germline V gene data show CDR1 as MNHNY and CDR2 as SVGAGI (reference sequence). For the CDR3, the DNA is TGTGCCAGCAGTTACGGGGACTACAATGAGCAGTACTTC. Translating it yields CASSYGDYNEQYF.

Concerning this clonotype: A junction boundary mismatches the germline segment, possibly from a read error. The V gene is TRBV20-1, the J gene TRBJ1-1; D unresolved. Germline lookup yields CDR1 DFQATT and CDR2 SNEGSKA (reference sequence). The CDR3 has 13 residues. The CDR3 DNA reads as TGCAGTGCTGGAGATCCGGGCTCCCCCGGGGCTTTCTTT. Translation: CSAGDPGSPGAFF.

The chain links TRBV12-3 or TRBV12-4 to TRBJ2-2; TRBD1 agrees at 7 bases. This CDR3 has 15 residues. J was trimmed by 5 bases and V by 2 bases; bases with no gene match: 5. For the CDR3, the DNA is TGTGCCAGCAGTTTAAGGAACAGGGGAACCGGGGAGCTGTTTTTT. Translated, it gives CASSLRNRGTGELFF.

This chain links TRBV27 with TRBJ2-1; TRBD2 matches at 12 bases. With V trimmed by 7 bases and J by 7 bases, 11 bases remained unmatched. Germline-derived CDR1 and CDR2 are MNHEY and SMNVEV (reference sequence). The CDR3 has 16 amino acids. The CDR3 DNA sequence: TGTGCCAGCAACTTACGGTTCGGGACTAGCGGGAATGAGCAGTTCTTC. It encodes CASNLRFGTSGNEQFF.

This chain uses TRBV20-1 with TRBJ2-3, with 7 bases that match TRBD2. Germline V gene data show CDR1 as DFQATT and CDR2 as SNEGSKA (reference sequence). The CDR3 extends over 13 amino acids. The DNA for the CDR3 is TGCCGGGGGGTAGCGGGTTTCACAGATACGCAGTATTTT. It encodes CRGVAGFTDTQYF.

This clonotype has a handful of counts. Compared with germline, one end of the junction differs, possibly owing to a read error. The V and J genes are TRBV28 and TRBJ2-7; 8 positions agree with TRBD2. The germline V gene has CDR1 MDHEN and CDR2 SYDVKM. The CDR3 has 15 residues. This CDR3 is CASSPGGGQSYEQYF. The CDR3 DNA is TGCGCCAGCAGTCCCGGGGGGGGTCAGTCCTACGAGCAGTACTTC.

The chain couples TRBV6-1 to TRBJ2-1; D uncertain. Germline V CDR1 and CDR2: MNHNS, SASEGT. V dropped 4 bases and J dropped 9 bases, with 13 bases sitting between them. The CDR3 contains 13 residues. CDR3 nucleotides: TGTGCCAGCAGTGGGAGACTGGCCACTGAGCAGTTCTTC. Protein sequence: CASSGRLATEQFF.

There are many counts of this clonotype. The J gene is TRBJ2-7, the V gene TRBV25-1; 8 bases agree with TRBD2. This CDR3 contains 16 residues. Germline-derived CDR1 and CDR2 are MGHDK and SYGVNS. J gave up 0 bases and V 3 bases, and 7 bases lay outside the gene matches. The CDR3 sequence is CASSELGLANSYEQYF. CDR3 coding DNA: TGTGCCAGCAGTGAGCTAGGACTAGCCAACTCCTACGAGCAGTACTTC.